This T cell receptor (beta chain) was documented in a study of liver allograft versus peripheral blood T cells (dated by TCRdb to 2018 to 2021). As for the study more broadly: T cell receptor repertoires present within transplanted livers were compared with repertoires in the peripheral blood of liver transplant recipients.

Results the study describes overall, beyond this receptor: T cell receptor repertoires inside liver allografts were reported to differ from those detected in peripheral blood.

For this chain, trimming is 5 bases at the V end and 0 bases at the J end, and the number of junction bases without a gene match is 8. Including cysteine and phenylalanine, the CDR3 has 16 amino acids. Just the 48-base CDR3 DNA is kept, in frame starting at base 1. The germline V gene (reference sequence) provides CDR1 LNHDA and CDR2 SQIVND. Sequencing was performed on an Illumina MiSeq. Clones were called with MiXCR by TCRdb after fastp trimmed the public reads at Q25, and only in-frame beta chains were retained. Every entry covers one CDR3 protein and lists the most common genes and DNA from its rows. Recorded for this sample are about 10,000 distinct CDR3 sequences; 15% to 20% of them occurred a single time. Approximately 1.5% of the sample goes to the ten largest clones. By its share of the sample, this clonotype is medium-sized (0.01 to 0.1%). This receptor's antigen is unknown. One base away there is no much larger clone; base qualities are not given.

The TCR sequence derives from a human patient who had a liver transplant. Because of the transplant, the T cells may be the graft donor's rather than the patient's own. Rearrangement joined TRBV19 to TRBJ2-7, with 9 middle bases fitting TRBD1. The CDR3 sequence is CASSPIGTGSSYEQYF. The sequenced DNA is TGTGCCAGTAGTCCGATCGGGACAGGGAGCTCCTACGAGCAGTACTTC.